Below, one T cell receptor beta chain is given with its context. As yet, its antigen is unknown. These data originate in a study of T cell responses to AZD1222 COVID-19 vaccine. Points from the study as a whole: Once two AZD1222 doses were given, Spike-specific TCR breadth and depth went up. Spike as a whole was targeted by vaccine-associated CD4 TCRs, dominant at 160-218 and 743-854. Only a handful of AZD1222 recipients, about six in all, had baseline seropositivity.

Assay used: immunoSEQ multiplex PCR; TCRdb lists only in-frame clones, some missing. The sample contains more than 100,000 clones, less than 90% of which appear only once. The source was peripheral blood, collected on day 0 of AZD1222 vaccination. This clonotype was obtained from an adult in good health.

The CDR3 DNA is TGTGCCAGCGGGGGGGGAGGTAATGAAAAACTGTTTTTT. This encodes CASGGGGNEKLFF. The V gene is TRBV28, the J gene TRBJ1-4; tentative D call: TRBD1 (5 bases). This CDR3 region has 13 residues. V lost 8 bases and J lost 4, with 11 bases in between. Germline V gene data show CDR1 as MDHEN and CDR2 as SYDVKM.